The sequence of this T cell receptor beta chain was determined in a study of CD8 T cells in ankylosing spondylitis. TCRdb re-called the 5' RACE reads through MiXCR, storing one row per CDR3 protein. The table includes more than 60,000 distinct CDR3 sequences, approximately 5% detected once. Trimming cost V 6 bases and J 2 bases; bases outside gene matches: 9. CDR1 and CDR2 (germline): MRHNA, SNTAGT. The CDR3 has 15 residues. There are many counts of this clonotype. The chain employs TRBV6-4 and TRBJ2-5; 7 bases agree with TRBD1. This clonotype originated in a male donor with ankylosing spondylitis or in good health (not recorded which). The sample consisted of blood, either unsorted or a sorted T cell fraction (not recorded which). This chain's CDR3 is CASRLQGSGQETQYF. Written as DNA, the CDR3 is TGTGCCAGCAGACTACAGGGGTCAGGTCAAGAGACCCAGTACTTC.